One and the same sample provided the 26 T cell receptor beta chains below, sequenced in a study of T cells in Graves' hyperthyroidism and ophthalmopathy. RNA transcripts provided the source from which TCR beta CDR3 regions were amplified. The primer set for the first-round RT-PCR of the TCR CDR3 was HTBI. A single record per CDR3 protein comes from TCRdb applying MiXCR to the multiplex PCR reads. This sample yields 300,000 to 400,000 distinct CDR3 sequences, of which around 20% are seen a single time; around half belongs to the top ten. The source material was blood. Source of these receptors: a woman aged 45-60 years with Graves' hyperthyroidism.

There are a few counts of this clonotype. The rearrangement joins TRBV9 to TRBJ1-1; unclear D gene. CDR1 and CDR2 (germline): SGDLS, YYNGEE. The V end was cut by 0 bases, the J end by 2 bases, with 8 bases between. This CDR3 is built from 14 residues. The CDR3 loop is CASSVDASNTEAFF. The CDR3 DNA follows: TGTGCCAGCAGCGTAGATGCAAGTAACACTGAAGCTTTCTTT.

This clonotype has a count of ten or more. V is TRBV7-9 and J is TRBJ1-1; 7 bases map to TRBD1. Germline V gene sequence: CDR1 SEHNR, CDR2 FQNEAQ (reference sequence). J was trimmed by 11 bases and V by 5 bases; bases with no gene match: 8. CDR3 length: 12 residues. The CDR3 is CASSPYGQAAFF. For the CDR3, the DNA is TGTGCCAGCAGCCCATACGGACAGGCGGCTTTCTTT.

On this clonotype itself: This may stem from a read error, because a much larger clone lies one nucleotide away. The rearrangement uses TRBV3-1 and TRBJ1-5; 12 nucleotides line up with TRBD1. Germline values: CDR1 LGHDT, CDR2 YNNKEL (reference sequence). The CDR3 runs to 16 residues. CDR3 in amino acids: CASGQDGTGGGQPQHF. For the CDR3, the DNA is TGTGCCAGCGGCCAAGACGGGACAGGGGGCGGTCAGCCCCAGCATTTT.

This clonotype was picked up a small number of times. The rearrangement uses TRBV27 and TRBJ2-7, with 7 bases identical to TRBD1. The V gene's germline CDR1 is MNHEY and CDR2 SMNVEV (reference sequence). The CDR3 runs to 13 residues. The J segment lost 1 base and the V segment lost 5 bases, leaving 2 bases of the junction unmatched. The CDR3 DNA is TGTGCCAGCAGTAACAGGGGATCCTACGAGCAGTACTTC. It is translated as CASSNRGSYEQYF.

The table lists this clonotype with many counts. The chain combines TRBV28 with TRBJ2-7; 10 bases fit TRBD2. With V trimmed by 4 bases and J by 8 bases, 11 bases remained unmatched. Germline V gene data show CDR1 as MDHEN and CDR2 as SYDVKM. The CDR3 totals 15 residues. The chain's CDR3 is CASSSQLAGTLKQYF. In DNA, the CDR3 is TGTGCCAGCAGTTCACAACTAGCGGGGACCCTAAAGCAGTACTTC.

This clonotype has ten or more counts. The chain recombines TRBV5-1 with TRBJ2-1; the match to TRBD2 covers 13 bases. Germline-derived CDR1 and CDR2 are SGHRS and YFSETQ. The CDR3 has 16 residues. The trim removed 1 base at V and 5 bases at J, leaving 3 bases unmatched. The CDR3 region is CASSLTSGRAHNEQFF. Here the CDR3 DNA reads TGCGCCAGCAGCTTGACTAGCGGGAGGGCCCACAATGAGCAGTTCTTC.

This clonotype was counted only a few times. V gene TRBV12-5 combines with J gene TRBJ1-1; D is possibly TRBD1 (6 bases). CDR1 is LGHNT and CDR2 is FRNRAP in the germline V gene. The CDR3 totals 16 residues. Trimming shortened V by 0 bases and J by 1 base, and 12 bases separated the two germline ends. This CDR3 reads CASGLVVTGRNTEAFF. The DNA of the CDR3 is TGTGCTAGTGGTTTGGTCGTCACAGGGCGGAACACTGAAGCTTTCTTT.

The rearrangement uses TRBV11-2 and TRBJ2-7; 9 nucleotides match TRBD2. Looked up from germline, CDR1 is SGHAT and CDR2 is FQNNGV. The junction had 14 bases not matched to a gene; V was cut back by 1 base and J by 7 bases. The CDR3 contains 17 residues. In DNA form, the CDR3 reads TGTGCCAGCAGCTTAGCACCTAGCGGGGCCCTCTCAAGTGAGCAGTACTTC. Translated: CASSLAPSGALSSEQYF.

The rearrangement links TRBV6-2 or TRBV6-3 to TRBJ2-3, with 9 positions matching TRBD1. The germline gives CDR1 MNHEY, CDR2 SVGEGT. This CDR3 is built from 15 residues. V gave up 4 bases and J gave up 6 bases; unmatched junction bases: 8. CDR3 loop: CASSWTGEGRDTQYF. The DNA of the CDR3 is TGTGCCAGCAGTTGGACAGGGGAAGGGCGGGATACGCAGTATTTT.

This clonotype has at least ten counts. J is TRBJ2-1 and V is TRBV5-1; 8 bases agree with TRBD1. The CDR3 is 15 amino acids. Germline-derived CDR1 and CDR2 are SGHRS and YFSETQ. V lost 1 base and J lost 5; bases outside the gene matches: 5. In DNA form, the CDR3 reads TGCGCCAGCAGCTTGCAACCGGGACAGGACAATGAGCAGTTCTTC. Protein: CASSLQPGQDNEQFF. Complete variable domain (other parts from reference TRBV5-1 and TRBJ2-1): KAGVTQTPRYLIKTRGQQVTLSCSPISGHRSVSWYQQTPGQGLQFLFEYFSETQRNKGNFPGRFSGRQFSNSRSEMNVSTLELGDSALYLCASSLQPGQDNEQFFGPGTRLTVL.

The gene calls are TRBV5-1 and TRBJ1-2; no clear D gene. Deletions cut 0 bases from V and 5 bases from J, with 14 bases between. Germline CDR1 is SGHRS and CDR2 is YFSETQ. This CDR3 is 15 amino acids long. The CDR3: CASSLGPRGNYGYTF. The CDR3 bases are TGCGCCAGCAGCTTGGGACCTCGAGGGAATTATGGCTACACCTTC.

In its sample, this clonotype was seen many times. V and J are TRBV2 and TRBJ2-7; a possible D gene is TRBD2 (5 bases). Germline V gives CDR1 SNHLY, CDR2 FYNNEI. V was shortened by 7 bases and J by 2 bases, with 18 bases between the two germline ends. The CDR3 runs to 15 residues. The CDR3 is CASTGDGRETYEQYF. In DNA, the CDR3 is TGTGCCAGCACAGGCGACGGACGGGAAACCTACGAGCAGTACTTC.

The sample holds a few counts of this clonotype. The chain recombines TRBV12-3 or TRBV12-4 with TRBJ1-1; unclear D gene. The CDR3 loop spans 12 amino acids. V lost 2 bases and J 3 bases, leaving 4 bases between the germline ends. This CDR3 reads CASSLFDTEAFF. CDR3 DNA sequence: TGTGCCAGCAGTTTATTTGACACTGAAGCTTTCTTT.

This chain joins TRBV6-1 and TRBJ2-7; 11 bases are a match to TRBD1. CDR1 is MNHNS, CDR2 SASEGT, per germline. V shed 6 bases, J shed 4 bases, and the junction held 8 bases outside the gene matches. The CDR3 is made up of 15 amino acids. DNA for the CDR3: TGTGCCAGCAGGCCCGGGACAGGGGGAAAGTACGAGCAGTACTTC. Its protein product is CASRPGTGGKYEQYF.

Ten or more counts support this clonotype. This sequence joins TRBV6-1 and TRBJ1-1, with TRBD1 matching 7 bases. CDR3 length: 15 residues. Germline V gene data show CDR1 as MNHNS and CDR2 as SASEGT. Trimming removed 6 bases from V and 0 bases from J; junction bases left unmatched: 7. The CDR3 coding sequence is TGTGCCAGCAGACCTGCGGGACAGATGAACACTGAAGCTTTCTTT. As protein: CASRPAGQMNTEAFF.

This clonotype was seen many times. The chain employs TRBV5-1 and TRBJ2-5, with 8 bases aligning to TRBD2. This CDR3 spans 14 amino acids. V shed 0 bases and J 4 bases; nucleotides not matched to a gene: 2. The germline CDR1 and CDR2 sequences are SGHRS and YFSETQ. The CDR3 is CASSLGREAETQYF. CDR3 sequence (DNA): TGCGCCAGCAGCTTGGGGCGGGAGGCAGAGACCCAGTACTTC. The complete variable domain, with remaining parts taken from reference TRBV5-1 and TRBJ2-5, reads KAGVTQTPRYLIKTRGQQVTLSCSPISGHRSVSWYQQTPGQGLQFLFEYFSETQRNKGNFPGRFSGRQFSNSRSEMNVSTLELGDSALYLCASSLGREAETQYFGPGTRLLVL.

The CDR3 sequence is CASSLSLAGTDTQYF. CDR3 sequence (DNA): TGTGCCAGCAGCTTATCACTAGCGGGCACAGATACGCAGTATTTT. The V and J genes are TRBV11-2 and TRBJ2-3; 8 bases match TRBD2. Germline values: CDR1 SGHAT, CDR2 FQNNGV. The length of the CDR3 is 15 residues. V lost 2 bases and J lost 1; bases outside the gene matches: 2.

This clonotype was seen repeatedly, ten times or more. V and J are TRBV28 and TRBJ2-7; D unclear. The CDR3 spans 13 residues. The V end lost 6 bases, the J end lost 2 bases, and 11 bases lay between the germline ends. Germline loops: CDR1 MDHEN, CDR2 SYDVKM. The CDR3 nucleotides read TGTGCCAGCAGCCCGGGCCACACCTACGAGCAGTACTTC. Its protein is CASSPGHTYEQYF.

In this sample, this clonotype turned up many times. This chain joins TRBV27 and TRBJ1-1; TRBD1 is a possible D gene (6 bases). Germline CDR1 MNHEY, CDR2 SMNVEV (reference sequence). Trimming left V 4 bases short and J 1 base short, with 13 bases between. There are 15 residues in the CDR3. The CDR3 region has the DNA TGTGCCAGCAGTTCAAGATACAGGGCGAACACTGAAGCTTTCTTT. As protein: CASSSRYRANTEAFF.

There are many counts of this clonotype. The J gene is TRBJ1-5, the V gene TRBV12-3 or TRBV12-4; D uncertain. There are 13 residues in the CDR3. V was trimmed by 6 bases and J by 6 bases, leaving 12 bases between them. CDR3 nucleotide sequence: TGTGCCAGCAGGAAAGAACAAGGTCAGCCCCAGCATTTT. Residues: CASRKEQGQPQHF.

This clonotype showed up just a few times. The rearrangement joins TRBV25-1 to TRBJ1-1; 7 bases line up with TRBD1. Germline V gene lookup returns CDR1 MGHDK and CDR2 SYGVNS. V was clipped by 10 bases and J by 1 base; unmatched bases: 9. The CDR3 totals 14 residues. CDR3 nucleotide sequence: TGTGCCACCGTACAGGGGCAGGGGAACACTGAAGCTTTCTTT. Its protein product is CATVQGQGNTEAFF.

The sample holds many counts of this clonotype. The chain recombines TRBV2 with TRBJ1-1; tentatively, D is TRBD1 (5 bases). V was cut by 5 bases and J by 0 bases, with 7 bases left in between. CDR3 length equals 13 residues. CDR1 is SNHLY and CDR2 is FYNNEI in the germline V gene. The CDR3 protein is CASSMGVNTEAFF. CDR3 DNA sequence: TGTGCCAGCAGTATGGGGGTGAACACTGAAGCTTTCTTT.

This clonotype was counted many times. CDR3: CASSSRGSPLHF. In DNA, the CDR3 is TGTGCCAGCAGTTCGAGGGGTTCACCCCTCCACTTT. This rearrangement joins TRBV28 to TRBJ1-6; D possibly corresponds to TRBD1 (5 bases). This CDR3 has 12 amino acids. V was clipped by 4 bases and J by 9 bases, with 7 bases between them. Germline CDR1 and CDR2: MDHEN and SYDVKM. The variable domain in full, with the rest retrieved from reference TRBV28 and TRBJ1-6, is DVKVTQSSRYLVKRTGEKVFLECVQDMDHENMFWYRQDPGLGLRLIYFSYDVKMKEKGDIPEGYSVSREKKERFSLILESASTNQTSMYLCASSSRGSPLHFGNGTRLTVT.

The table lists this clonotype with many counts. The CDR3 sequence: CSASQGGSYEQYF. The CDR3 DNA reads TGCAGTGCTAGTCAGGGAGGATCCTACGAGCAGTACTTC. The chain recombines TRBV20-1 with TRBJ2-7; maybe TRBD2 (6 bases). This CDR3 is built from 13 residues. Germline CDR1 reads DFQATT; CDR2 reads SNEGSKA (reference sequence). V was cut by 3 bases and J by 1 base, with 10 bases left in between.

The chain recombines TRBV19 with TRBJ2-3; TRBD1 aligns across 10 bases. Looked up from germline, CDR1 is LNHDA and CDR2 is SQIVND (reference sequence). V lost 4 bases and J lost 3; bases outside the gene matches: 4. This CDR3 spans 15 amino acids. The CDR3 loop reads CASSTGTGVTDTQYF. CDR3 coding DNA: TGTGCCAGTAGTACCGGGACAGGGGTGACAGATACGCAGTATTTT.

The chain joins TRBV5-1 to TRBJ2-7; D may match TRBD1 or TRBD2 (5 bases each). The CDR3 spans 16 residues. CDR1 SGHRS and CDR2 YFSETQ come from the germline V gene. The germline V and J ends were trimmed by 2 bases and 7 bases, with 22 bases remaining between them. The CDR3 DNA reads TGCGCCAGCAGCTTCACACCGGGACCGAAGGGGCATGAGCAGTACTTC. Translated, it gives CASSFTPGPKGHEQYF. The full variable domain, its missing parts supplied by reference TRBV5-1 and TRBJ2-7, is KAGVTQTPRYLIKTRGQQVTLSCSPISGHRSVSWYQQTPGQGLQFLFEYFSETQRNKGNFPGRFSGRQFSNSRSEMNVSTLELGDSALYLCASSFTPGPKGHEQYFGPGTRLTVT.